Listed here is a single T cell receptor (beta chain). The antigen this receptor binds is unknown. No base qualities exist here, and no much larger clone lies one base off it. The library was built by means of PCR. This sample was sequenced with an Illumina HiSeq 2500. TCR libraries were prepared with molecular barcoding, using unique molecular identifiers to normalize TCRbeta repertoire quantification. The public reads were run again by TCRdb, first through fastp at Q25 and then through MiXCR, and only productive beta chains were kept. CDR3 protein duplicates are merged, each entry listing the most common genes and DNA. The sample table contains some 600,000 distinct CDR3 sequences; only one count was recorded for over 15% of them. In total, the top ten clones hold 1.1% of the sample. These data originate in a study of T-cell reconstitution after alpha-beta-depleted transplantation in children (TCRdb year 2016). For the wider study: T-cell immune reconstitution after TCRalphabeta/CD19-depleted allogeneic hematopoietic cell transplantation in children was quantitatively tracked in the study by means of TCR repertoire profiling.

Trimming removed 2 bases from V and 1 base from J, leaving 8 bases between the germline ends. Sequences LGHNA (CDR1) and YSLEER (CDR2) are obtained from the germline V gene. The CDR3 covers 15 residues, taking in both the cysteine and the phenylalanine. Only CDR3 DNA remains: 45 bases, in frame from the first base. The receptor chain draws on TRBV4-3 and TRBJ2-2, and perhaps TRBD1 as D gene, on 5 matching bases. The sequencing here drew on PBMCs from the stem cell graft donor, taken from the stem cell graft. The TCR originated in a human donor who donated a stem cell graft to a child with acute myeloid leukemia. The CDR3 loop reads CASSQNGQNTGELFF. The DNA reads as follows: TGCGCCAGCAGCCAAAACGGACAGAACACCGGGGAGCTGTTTTTT.